This TCR beta chain appears in the sequencing data of a study of graft-versus-host responses after intestinal transplantation. Study information: Transplants given to recipients were multivisceral, liver-intestinal, or isolated intestinal. Anti-thymocyte globulin induction was given to all recipients, followed by tacrolimus and steroids for around three years.

The method was immunoSEQ multiplex PCR; TCRdb's version includes in-frame clones alone and lacks a portion of them. Among about 57,000 clones listed, about 90% were seen once. Comments on this clone: Its matching antigen is unknown.

Regarding the study as a whole: Clonal ratios of graft-versus-host to host-versus-graft in allografts were high for patients exhibiting graft-donor T cell macrochimerism. The marrow of recipients harbored GvH clones, and ileum or blood showed some of them first.

CDR1 and CDR2 (germline): SGHNT, YENEEA. With 3 bases removed from V and 5 bases from J, the gap between germline ends came to 8 bases. This CDR3 region has 12 residues. The chain employs TRBV11-3 and TRBJ2-7; D is unclear. Sequencing used PBMCs, obtained 26 days after transplant. This sequence originates from a human patient who received an intestinal transplant, so some T cells may come from the graft donor. DNA for the CDR3: TGTGCCAGCAGCTTTAATGACAACGAGCAGTACTTC. Amino acids: CASSFNDNEQYF.